This record looks at one TCR beta chain sequence and its context. The antigen is unknown. This specimen comes from a study of shared clonotypes between healthy human individuals. The wider study: Used for every donor were three CD4 naive, three CD4 memory, two CD8 naive and one CD8 memory plate. Overall study results and limits: Clonotypes shared by all four donors outscored non-shared clonotypes in generation probability. The represented genetic and exposure-history diversity was limited by the small number of donors.

Germline loops: CDR1 SGHNT, CDR2 YYREEE (reference sequence). The CDR3 extends over 13 amino acids. V was clipped by 0 bases and J by 3 bases, with 6 bases between them. Deep level was the assay's run setting. TCRdb keeps only in-frame clones here, not all; method: immunoSEQ multiplex PCR. The sample consists of nearly 2 million clones, approximately 95% of them appearing once. Positive CCR7 selection of CD45RO-negative cells yielded the naive CD8 cells, and terminally differentiated effector memory CD45RA+ cells were excluded. The TCR was taken from a man between 18 and 29 years old in good health. The V and J genes are TRBV5-4 and TRBJ1-1; no firm D call. The source material was naive CD8+ T cells sorted from blood. This chain's CDR3 is CASSLVGYTEAFF. In DNA form, the CDR3 reads TGTGCCAGCAGCTTGGTGGGTTACACTGAAGCTTTCTTT.